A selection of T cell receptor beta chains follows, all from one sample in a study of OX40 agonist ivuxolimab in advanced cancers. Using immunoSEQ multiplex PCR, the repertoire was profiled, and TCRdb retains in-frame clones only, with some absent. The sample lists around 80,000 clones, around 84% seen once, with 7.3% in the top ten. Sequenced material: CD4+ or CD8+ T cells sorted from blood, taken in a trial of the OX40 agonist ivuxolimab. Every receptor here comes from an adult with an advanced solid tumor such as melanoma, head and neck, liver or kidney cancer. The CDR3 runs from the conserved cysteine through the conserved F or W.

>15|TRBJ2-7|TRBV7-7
CASPLRGGSFYEQYF
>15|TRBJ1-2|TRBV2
CASSSTILANYGYTF
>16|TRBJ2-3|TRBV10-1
CASSDPENQRADTQYF
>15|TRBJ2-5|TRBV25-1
CASGYGQGKGETQYF
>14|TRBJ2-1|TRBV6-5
CASRRRAERNEQFF
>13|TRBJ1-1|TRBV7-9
CASRSYKNTEAFF
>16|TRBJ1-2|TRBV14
CAGSQVGRLGGGGYTF
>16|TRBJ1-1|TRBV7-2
CASSQSPGRMDTEAFF
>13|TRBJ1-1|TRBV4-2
CASSSRGNTEAFF
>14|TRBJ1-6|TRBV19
CASSIRDRNSPLHF
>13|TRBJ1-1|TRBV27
CASSFARNTEAFF
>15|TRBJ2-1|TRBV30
CAWSPMGGANNEQFF
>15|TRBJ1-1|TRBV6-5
CASSPNVLGGTEAFF
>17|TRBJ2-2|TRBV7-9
CASSYDRWIGGTGELFF
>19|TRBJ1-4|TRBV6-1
CASSEVGQGAPIGNEKLFF
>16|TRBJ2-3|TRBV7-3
CASSLGWSSSTDTQYF
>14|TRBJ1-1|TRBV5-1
CASSSQLMNTEAFF
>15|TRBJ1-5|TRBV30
CAWSVGTGVGQPQHF
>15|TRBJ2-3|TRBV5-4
CASSLGTSGTDTQYF
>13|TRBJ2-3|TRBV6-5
CASGTASTDTQYF
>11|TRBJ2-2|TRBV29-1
CSVPEGGELFF